This is a list of T cell receptor beta chains from one sample in a study of cytomegalovirus exposure and HLA in healthy donors. Clones were sequenced by immunoSEQ multiplex PCR, and TCRdb holds only the in-frame ones, with some missing. The table has around 140,000 clones, around 83% seen once; the top ten hold roughly 7.7%. Sequenced material: PBMCs. The receptors here all came from a woman aged 50 to 60 in good health and CMV-seropositive. Each CDR3 is given with its conserved first and last residue. D genes are given only for firm matches.

v_call,j_call,d_call,cdr3_aa
TRBV28,TRBJ1-2,TRBD1,CASSPRDRTNYGYTF
TRBV18,TRBJ2-7,TRBD2,CASSPSGRKAYEQYF
TRBV5-6,TRBJ2-3,-,CASSLPSTDTQYF
TRBV7-8,TRBJ1-6,-,CASSLTVPPLHF
TRBV2,TRBJ2-5,-,CASSELEETQYF
TRBV28,TRBJ2-1,TRBD2,CASIRGFGRVYNEQFF
TRBV5-1,TRBJ1-3,-,CASSSGAARSGNTIYF
TRBV5-1,TRBJ2-3,-,CASSLTTDTQYF
TRBV30,TRBJ1-6,-,CAWSVLGEYNSPLHF
TRBV5-1,TRBJ2-7,TRBD2,CASSSVGGGPNYEQYF
TRBV6-5,TRBJ2-7,-,CASSYSVGGSYEQYF
TRBV25-1,TRBJ1-1,-,CASRSDRVMNTEAFF
TRBV7-9,TRBJ2-2,TRBD2,CASSPGLAGELFF
TRBV6-1,TRBJ1-1,-,CASRPGPKNTEAFF
TRBV7-2,TRBJ2-1,TRBD2,CASSAGLAVYNEQFF
TRBV19,TRBJ1-2,-,CASTRAQDYGYTF
TRBV28,TRBJ2-1,-,CASSSPRNSYNEQFF
TRBV5-1,TRBJ2-1,-,CASALASYNEQFF
TRBV30,TRBJ1-4,-,CAWSLGASSGEKLFF
TRBV30,TRBJ2-7,-,CAWKGEGSYEQYF
TRBV4-2,TRBJ1-1,-,CASSQDRAQDTEAFF
TRBV7-6,TRBJ2-1,-,CASSFSPLHEQFF
TRBV9,TRBJ2-5,TRBD1,CASNRGGLEETQYF
TRBV7-2,TRBJ1-6,-,CASSFRGIDSPLHF
TRBV4-3,TRBJ2-3,-,CASSQKVRGLRTDTQYF
TRBV5-1,TRBJ1-6,-,CASSSETGFNSPLHF
TRBV28,TRBJ1-1,-,CASSIQLNTEAFF
TRBV6-6,TRBJ2-7,TRBD2,CASRPGLAGSSYEQYF
TRBV10-3,TRBJ1-5,TRBD1,CAISETGDNQPQHF
TRBV7-9,TRBJ1-1,TRBD1,CASSWLTGTGEAFF
TRBV27,TRBJ2-7,-,CASSFSTAGYEQYF
TRBV19,TRBJ2-5,TRBD1,CASRGQGDGETQYF
TRBV10-2,TRBJ1-2,TRBD1,CATLGPAGTGIGYTF
TRBV28,TRBJ2-5,-,CASSRQMSMLETQYF
TRBV6-5,-,TRBD1,CASSYWTGGEQYF
TRBV2,TRBJ2-3,-,CASSEGLLRVLAQYF
TRBV11-3,TRBJ2-3,-,CASSFSGSTDTQYF
TRBV30,TRBJ1-1,-,CAWSLGSEAFF
TRBV6-1,TRBJ2-7,-,CASSYGRDQEQYF
TRBV2,TRBJ1-6,-,CASSGVEGEFSYNSPLHF
TRBV2,TRBJ2-3,-,CANLRDRMGPDTQYF
TRBV7-2,TRBJ2-6,-,CAAGGSSGANGLTF
TRBV28,TRBJ1-1,-,CASLFTPYTEAFF
TRBV6-1,TRBJ1-2,-,CASSEIEGVGYTF
TRBV5-1,TRBJ1-3,-,CASSLALGAGNTIYF
TRBV27,TRBJ1-4,TRBD1,CASSLTRGHEKLFF
TRBV30,TRBJ2-1,TRBD2,CAWSGGSGDEQFF
TRBV10-3,-,-,CAISESAGSSSYEQYF
TRBV13,TRBJ1-3,-,CASSPLQASSGNTTYF
TRBV5-3,TRBJ2-1,-,CARSLFRLCGYHHPNEQFF
TRBV6-5,TRBJ1-2,-,CASSYPGGGYTF
TRBV5-6,TRBJ2-5,TRBD1,CASSLGDRGQETQYF